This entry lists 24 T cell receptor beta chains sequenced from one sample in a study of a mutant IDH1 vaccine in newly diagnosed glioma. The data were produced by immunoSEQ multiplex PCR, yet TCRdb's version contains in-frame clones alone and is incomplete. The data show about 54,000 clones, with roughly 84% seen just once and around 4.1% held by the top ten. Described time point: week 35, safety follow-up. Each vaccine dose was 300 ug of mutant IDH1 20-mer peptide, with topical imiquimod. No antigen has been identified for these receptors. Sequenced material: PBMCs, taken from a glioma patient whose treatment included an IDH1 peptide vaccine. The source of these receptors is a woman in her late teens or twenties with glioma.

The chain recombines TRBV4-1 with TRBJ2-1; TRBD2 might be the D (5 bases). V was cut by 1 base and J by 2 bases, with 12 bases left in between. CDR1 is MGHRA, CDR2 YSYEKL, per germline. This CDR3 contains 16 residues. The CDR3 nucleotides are TGCGCCAGCAGCCAAGTGCAGGTAGCGCCCTACAATGAGCAGTTCTTC. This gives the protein CASSQVQVAPYNEQFF.

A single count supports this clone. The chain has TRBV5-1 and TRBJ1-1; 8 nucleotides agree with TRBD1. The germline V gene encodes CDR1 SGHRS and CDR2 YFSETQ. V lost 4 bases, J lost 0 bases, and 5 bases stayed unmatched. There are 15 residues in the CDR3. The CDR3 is CASSPGQGMNTEAFF. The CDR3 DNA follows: TGCGCCAGCAGCCCCGGACAGGGAATGAACACTGAAGCTTTCTTT.

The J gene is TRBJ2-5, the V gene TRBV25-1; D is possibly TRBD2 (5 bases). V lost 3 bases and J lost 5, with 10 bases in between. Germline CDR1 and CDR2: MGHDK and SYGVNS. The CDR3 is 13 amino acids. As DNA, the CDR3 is TGTGCCAGCAGTGACTCATGGAGGGAGACCCAGTACTTC. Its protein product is CASSDSWRETQYF.

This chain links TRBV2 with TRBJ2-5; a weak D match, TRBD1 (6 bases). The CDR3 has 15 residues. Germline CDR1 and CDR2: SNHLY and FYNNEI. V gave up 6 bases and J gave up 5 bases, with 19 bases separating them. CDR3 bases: TGTGCCAGCAGCCCATGGGCAGCAGGGGCCGAGACCCAGTACTTC. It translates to CASSPWAAGAETQYF.

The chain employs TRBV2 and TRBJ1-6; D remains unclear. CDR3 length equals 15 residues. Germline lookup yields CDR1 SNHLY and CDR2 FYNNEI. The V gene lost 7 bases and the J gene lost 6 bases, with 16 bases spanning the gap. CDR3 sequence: CASNLRDRPNSPLHF. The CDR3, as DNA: TGTGCCAGCAACCTCCGGGATAGACCTAATTCACCCCTCCACTTT.

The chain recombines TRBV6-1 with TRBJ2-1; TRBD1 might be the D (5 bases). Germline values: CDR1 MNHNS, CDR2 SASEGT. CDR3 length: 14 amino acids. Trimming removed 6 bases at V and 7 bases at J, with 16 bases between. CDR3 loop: CASSRTSQPNEQFF. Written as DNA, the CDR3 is TGTGCCAGCAGCAGGACAAGCCAGCCTAATGAGCAGTTCTTC.

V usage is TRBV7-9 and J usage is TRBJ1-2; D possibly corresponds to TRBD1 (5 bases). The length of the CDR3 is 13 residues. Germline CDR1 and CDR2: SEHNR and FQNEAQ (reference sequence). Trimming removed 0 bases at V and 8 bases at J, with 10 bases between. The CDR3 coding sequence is TGTGCCAGCAGCTTAGCCAGGGTGGGAGGCTACACCTTC. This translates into CASSLARVGGYTF.

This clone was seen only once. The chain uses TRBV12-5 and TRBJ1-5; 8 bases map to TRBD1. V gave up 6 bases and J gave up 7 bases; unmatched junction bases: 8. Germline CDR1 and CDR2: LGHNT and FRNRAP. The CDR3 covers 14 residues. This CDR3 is CASGPDREGQPQHF. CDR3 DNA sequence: TGTGCTAGTGGACCGGACAGGGAGGGACAGCCCCAGCATTTT.

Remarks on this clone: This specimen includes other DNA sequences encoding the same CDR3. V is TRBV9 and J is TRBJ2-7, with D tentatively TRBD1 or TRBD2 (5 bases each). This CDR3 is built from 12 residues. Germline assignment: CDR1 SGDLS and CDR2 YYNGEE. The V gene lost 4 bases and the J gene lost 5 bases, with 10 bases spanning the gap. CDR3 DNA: TGTGCCAGCAGCCCTGGGGGAGACGAGCAGTACTTC. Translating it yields CASSPGGDEQYF.

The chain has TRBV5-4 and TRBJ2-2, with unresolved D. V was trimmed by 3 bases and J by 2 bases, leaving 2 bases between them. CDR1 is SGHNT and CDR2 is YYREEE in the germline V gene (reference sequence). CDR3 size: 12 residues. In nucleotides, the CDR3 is TGTGCCAGCAGCTACAACACCGGGGAGCTGTTTTTT. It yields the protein CASSYNTGELFF. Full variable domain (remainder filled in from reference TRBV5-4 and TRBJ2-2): ETGVTQSPTHLIKTRGQQVTLRCSSQSGHNTVSWYQQALGQGPQFIFQYYREEENGRGNFPPRFSGLQFPNYSSELNVNALELDDSALYLCASSYNTGELFFGEGSRLTVL.

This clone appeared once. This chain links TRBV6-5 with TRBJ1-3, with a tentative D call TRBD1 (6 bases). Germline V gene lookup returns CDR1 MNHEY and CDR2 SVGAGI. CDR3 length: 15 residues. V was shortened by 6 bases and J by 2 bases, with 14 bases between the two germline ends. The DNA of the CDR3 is TGTGCCAGCAGACCCACAGGGATAGCTGGAAACACCATATATTTT. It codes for CASRPTGIAGNTIYF.

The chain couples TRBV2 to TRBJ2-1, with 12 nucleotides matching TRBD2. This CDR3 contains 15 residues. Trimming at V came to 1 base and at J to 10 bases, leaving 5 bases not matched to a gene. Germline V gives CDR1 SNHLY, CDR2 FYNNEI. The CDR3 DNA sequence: TGTGCCAGCAGTGAAGGACTAGCGGGGGCCCAGGAGCAGTTCTTC. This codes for CASSEGLAGAQEQFF.

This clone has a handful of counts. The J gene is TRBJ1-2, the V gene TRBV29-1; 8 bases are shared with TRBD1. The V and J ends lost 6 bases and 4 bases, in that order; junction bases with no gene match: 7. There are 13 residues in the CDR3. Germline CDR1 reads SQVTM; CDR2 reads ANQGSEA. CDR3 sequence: CSVDYTGGYGYTF. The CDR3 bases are TGCAGCGTCGACTACACAGGGGGCTATGGCTACACCTTC.

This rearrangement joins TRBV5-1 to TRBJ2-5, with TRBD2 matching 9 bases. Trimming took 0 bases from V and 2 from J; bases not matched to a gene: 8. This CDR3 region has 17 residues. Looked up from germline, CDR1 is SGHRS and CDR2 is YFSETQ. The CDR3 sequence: CASSLAIAGDSQETQYF. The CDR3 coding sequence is TGCGCCAGCAGCTTGGCCATAGCGGGGGACTCACAAGAGACCCAGTACTTC. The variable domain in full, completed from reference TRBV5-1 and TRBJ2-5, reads KAGVTQTPRYLIKTRGQQVTLSCSPISGHRSVSWYQQTPGQGLQFLFEYFSETQRNKGNFPGRFSGRQFSNSRSEMNVSTLELGDSALYLCASSLAIAGDSQETQYFGPGTRLLVL.

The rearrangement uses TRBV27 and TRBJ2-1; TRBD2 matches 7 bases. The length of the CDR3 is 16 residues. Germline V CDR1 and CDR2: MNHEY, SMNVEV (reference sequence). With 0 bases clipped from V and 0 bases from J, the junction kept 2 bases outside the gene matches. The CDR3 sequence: CASSLSAGSSYNEQFF. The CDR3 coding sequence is TGTGCCAGCAGTTTATCAGCGGGGAGCTCCTACAATGAGCAGTTCTTC.

The CDR3 nucleotides read TGCAGCGTAGCTACAGGGGGCACTGAAGCTTTCTTT. It yields the protein CSVATGGTEAFF. The rearrangement links TRBV29-1 to TRBJ1-1, with TRBD1 matching 8 bases. This CDR3 comprises 12 residues. Germline loops: CDR1 SQVTM, CDR2 ANQGSEA. Trimming took 6 bases from V and 4 from J; bases not matched to a gene: 4.

The CDR3 loop is CASRPRGPRNQPQHF. In DNA form, the CDR3 reads TGTGCCAGCCGCCCGAGGGGTCCGCGCAATCAGCCCCAGCATTTT. This sequence joins TRBV5-8 and TRBJ1-5, with D possibly matching TRBD1 (5 bases). The germline V and J ends were trimmed by 7 bases and 2 bases, with 16 bases remaining between them. Germline values: CDR1 SGHTS, CDR2 YDEGEE. The length of the CDR3 is 15 residues.

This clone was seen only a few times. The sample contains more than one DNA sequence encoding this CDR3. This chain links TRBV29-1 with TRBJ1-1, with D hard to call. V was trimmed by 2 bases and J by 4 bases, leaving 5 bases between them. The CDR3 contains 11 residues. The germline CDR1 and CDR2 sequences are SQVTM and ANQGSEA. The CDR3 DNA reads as TGCAGCGTTGAATGGAGCACTGAAGCTTTCTTT. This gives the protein CSVEWSTEAFF.

CDR3 DNA: TGCAGCGTTGTGACGAGCACAGGGTCCGCCTATGGCTACACCTTC. Translation gives CSVVTSTGSAYGYTF. The chain carries TRBV29-1 and TRBJ1-2; possibly TRBD1 for D (6 bases). Germline assignment: CDR1 SQVTM and CDR2 ANQGSEA. The CDR3 runs to 15 residues. Trimming took off 4 bases at V and 4 bases at J, with 19 bases between the two ends.

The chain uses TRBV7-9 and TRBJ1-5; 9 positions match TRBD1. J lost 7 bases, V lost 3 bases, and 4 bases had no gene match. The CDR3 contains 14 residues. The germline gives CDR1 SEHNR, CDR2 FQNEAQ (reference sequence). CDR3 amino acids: CASSFGTGIQPQHF. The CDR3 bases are TGTGCCAGCAGCTTCGGGACAGGGATCCAGCCCCAGCATTTT.

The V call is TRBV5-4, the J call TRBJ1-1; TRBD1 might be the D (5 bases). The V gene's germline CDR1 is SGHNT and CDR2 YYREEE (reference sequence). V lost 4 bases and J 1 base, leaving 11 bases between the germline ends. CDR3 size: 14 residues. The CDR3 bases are TGTGCCAGCAGCCAGGGACCGAGGAACACTGAAGCTTTCTTT. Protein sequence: CASSQGPRNTEAFF.

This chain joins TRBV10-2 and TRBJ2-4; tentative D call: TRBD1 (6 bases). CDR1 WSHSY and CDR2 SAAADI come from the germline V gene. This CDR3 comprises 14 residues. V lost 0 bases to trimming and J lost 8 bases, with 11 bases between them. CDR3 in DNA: TGCGCCAGCAGTGAGTCGATTCAGGGGCACATTCAGTACTTC. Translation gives CASSESIQGHIQYF.

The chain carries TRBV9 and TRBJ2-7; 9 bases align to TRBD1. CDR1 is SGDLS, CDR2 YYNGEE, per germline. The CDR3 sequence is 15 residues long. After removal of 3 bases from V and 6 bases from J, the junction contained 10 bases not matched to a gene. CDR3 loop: CASSAMEQGAGEQYF. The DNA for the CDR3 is TGTGCCAGCAGCGCAATGGAACAGGGGGCGGGCGAGCAGTACTTC. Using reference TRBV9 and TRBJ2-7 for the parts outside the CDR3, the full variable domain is DSGVTQTPKHLITATGQRVTLRCSPRSGDLSVYWYQQSLDQGLQFLIQYYNGEERAKGNILERFSAQQFPDLHSELNLSSLELGDSALYFCASSAMEQGAGEQYFGPGTRLTVT.

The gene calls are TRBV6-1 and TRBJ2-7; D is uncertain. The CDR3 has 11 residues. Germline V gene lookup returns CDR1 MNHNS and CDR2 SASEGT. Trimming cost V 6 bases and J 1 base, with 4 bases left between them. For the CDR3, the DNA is TGTGCCAGCAGCCATTCCTACGAGCAGTACTTC. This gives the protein CASSHSYEQYF.